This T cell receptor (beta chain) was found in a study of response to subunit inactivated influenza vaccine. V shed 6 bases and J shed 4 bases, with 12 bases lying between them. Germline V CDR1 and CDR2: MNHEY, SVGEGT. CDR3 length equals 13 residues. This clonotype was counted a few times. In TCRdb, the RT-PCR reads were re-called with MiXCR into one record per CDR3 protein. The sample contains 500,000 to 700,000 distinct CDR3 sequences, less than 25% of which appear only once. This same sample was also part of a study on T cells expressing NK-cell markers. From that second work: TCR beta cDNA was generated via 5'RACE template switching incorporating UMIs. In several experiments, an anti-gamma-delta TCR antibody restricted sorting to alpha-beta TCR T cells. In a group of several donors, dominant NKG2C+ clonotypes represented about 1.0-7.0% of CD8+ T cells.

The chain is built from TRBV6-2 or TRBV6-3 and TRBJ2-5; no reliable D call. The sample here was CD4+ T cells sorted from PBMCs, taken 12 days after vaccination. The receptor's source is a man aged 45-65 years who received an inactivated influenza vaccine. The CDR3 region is CASSRLVGETQYF. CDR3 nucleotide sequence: TGTGCCAGCAGCCGCCTTGTTGGAGAGACCCAGTACTTC.